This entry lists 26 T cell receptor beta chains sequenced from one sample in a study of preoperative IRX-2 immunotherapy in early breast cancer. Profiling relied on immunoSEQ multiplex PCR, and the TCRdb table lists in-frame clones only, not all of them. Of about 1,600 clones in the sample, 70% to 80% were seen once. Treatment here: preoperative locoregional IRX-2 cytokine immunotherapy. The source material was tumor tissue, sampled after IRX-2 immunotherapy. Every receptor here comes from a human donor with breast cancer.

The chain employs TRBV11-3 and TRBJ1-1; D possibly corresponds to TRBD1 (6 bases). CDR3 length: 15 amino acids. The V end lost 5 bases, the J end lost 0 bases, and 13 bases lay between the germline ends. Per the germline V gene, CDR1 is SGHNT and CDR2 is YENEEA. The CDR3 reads CASSRWTVLNTEAFF. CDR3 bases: TGTGCCAGCAGCCGTTGGACAGTCTTGAACACTGAAGCTTTCTTT.

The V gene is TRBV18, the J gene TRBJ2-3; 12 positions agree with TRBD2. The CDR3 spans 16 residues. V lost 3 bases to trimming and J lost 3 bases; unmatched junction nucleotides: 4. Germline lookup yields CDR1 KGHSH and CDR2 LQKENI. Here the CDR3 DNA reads TGTGCCAGCTCACCTCGACTAGCGGGGGCGACAGATACGCAGTATTTT. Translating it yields CASSPRLAGATDTQYF.

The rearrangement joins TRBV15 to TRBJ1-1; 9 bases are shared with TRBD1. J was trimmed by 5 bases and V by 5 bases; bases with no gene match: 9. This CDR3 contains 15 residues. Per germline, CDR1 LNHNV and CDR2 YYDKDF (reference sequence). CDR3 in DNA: TGTGCCACCAGCTTCCCGGGACAGGGCAAAACTGAAGCTTTCTTT. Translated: CATSFPGQGKTEAFF.

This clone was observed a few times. In nucleotides, the CDR3 is TGTGCCAGCAGTTACGTACAAGGGACTAGCTACGAGCAGTACGTC. It encodes CASSYVQGTSYEQYV. The chain couples TRBV6-8 to TRBJ2-7; 8 nucleotides align to TRBD2. CDR1 is MNHGY and CDR2 is SAAAGT in the germline V gene. The CDR3 spans 15 residues. V gave up 2 bases and J gave up 3 bases; unmatched junction bases: 6.

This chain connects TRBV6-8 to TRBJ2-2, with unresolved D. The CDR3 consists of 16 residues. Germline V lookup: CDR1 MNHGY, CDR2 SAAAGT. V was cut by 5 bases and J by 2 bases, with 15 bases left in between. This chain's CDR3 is CASSAIFHTNTGELFF. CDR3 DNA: TGTGCCAGCAGTGCGATTTTTCACACTAACACCGGGGAGCTGTTTTTT.

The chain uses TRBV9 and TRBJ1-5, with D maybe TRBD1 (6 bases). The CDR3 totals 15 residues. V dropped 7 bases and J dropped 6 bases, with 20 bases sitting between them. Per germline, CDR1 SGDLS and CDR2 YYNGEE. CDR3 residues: CASQRDSTGTQPQHF. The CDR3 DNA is TGTGCCAGCCAGCGGGACTCGACAGGCACTCAGCCCCAGCATTTT. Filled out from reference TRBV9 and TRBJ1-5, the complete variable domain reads DSGVTQTPKHLITATGQRVTLRCSPRSGDLSVYWYQQSLDQGLQFLIQYYNGEERAKGNILERFSAQQFPDLHSELNLSSLELGDSALYFCASQRDSTGTQPQHFGDGTRLSIL.

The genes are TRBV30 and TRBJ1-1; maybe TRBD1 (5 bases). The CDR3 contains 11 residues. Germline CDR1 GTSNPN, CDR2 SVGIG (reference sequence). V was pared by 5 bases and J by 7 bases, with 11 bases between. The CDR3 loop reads CAWGERGEAFF. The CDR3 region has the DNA TGTGCCTGGGGTGAGAGGGGTGAAGCTTTCTTT.

The DNA for the CDR3 is TGTGCCTGGAGTATACAGGGGACCAATCAGCCCCAGCATTTT. Amino acid sequence: CAWSIQGTNQPQHF. The V and J genes are TRBV30 and TRBJ1-5, with TRBD1 identical over 7 bases. Germline V lookup: CDR1 GTSNPN, CDR2 SVGIG (reference sequence). The CDR3 has 14 amino acids. Unmatched junction bases numbered 4, after V lost 2 bases and J lost 3 bases.

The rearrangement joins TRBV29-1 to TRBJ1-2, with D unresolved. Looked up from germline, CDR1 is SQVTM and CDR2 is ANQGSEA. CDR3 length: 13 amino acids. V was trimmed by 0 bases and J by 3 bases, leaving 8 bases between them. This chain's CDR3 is CSVEESADYGYTF. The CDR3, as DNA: TGCAGCGTTGAAGAATCGGCGGACTATGGCTACACCTTC.

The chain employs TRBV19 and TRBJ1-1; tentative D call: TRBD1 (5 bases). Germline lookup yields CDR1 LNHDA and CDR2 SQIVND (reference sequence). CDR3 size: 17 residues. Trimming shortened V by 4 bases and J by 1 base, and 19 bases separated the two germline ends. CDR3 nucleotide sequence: TGTGCCAGTAGTACTCGAGGGGTCAGGGATCAGAACACTGAAGCTTTCTTT. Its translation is CASSTRGVRDQNTEAFF.

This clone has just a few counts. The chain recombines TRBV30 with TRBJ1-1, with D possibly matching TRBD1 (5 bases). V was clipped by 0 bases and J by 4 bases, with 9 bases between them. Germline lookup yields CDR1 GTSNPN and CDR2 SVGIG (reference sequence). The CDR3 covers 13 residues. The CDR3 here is CAWSVLGGTEAFF. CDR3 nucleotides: TGTGCCTGGAGTGTATTGGGGGGCACTGAAGCTTTCTTT.

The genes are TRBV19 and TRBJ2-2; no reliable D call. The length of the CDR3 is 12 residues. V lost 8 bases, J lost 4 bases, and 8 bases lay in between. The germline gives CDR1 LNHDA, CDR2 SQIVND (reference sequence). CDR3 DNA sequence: TGTGCCAGTGAAGGCTCCACCGGGGAGCTGTTTTTT. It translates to CASEGSTGELFF.

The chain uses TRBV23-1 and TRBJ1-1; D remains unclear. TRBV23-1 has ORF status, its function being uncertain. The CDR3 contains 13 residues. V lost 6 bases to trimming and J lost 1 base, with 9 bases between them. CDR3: CASSRDWNTEAFF. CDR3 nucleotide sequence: TGCGCCAGCAGCCGAGACTGGAACACTGAAGCTTTCTTT.

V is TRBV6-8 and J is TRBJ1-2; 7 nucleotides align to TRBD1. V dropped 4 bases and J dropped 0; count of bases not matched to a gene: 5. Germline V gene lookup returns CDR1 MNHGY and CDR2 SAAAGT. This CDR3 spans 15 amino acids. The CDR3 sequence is CASSSQGKANYGYTF. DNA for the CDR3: TGTGCCAGCAGTTCACAGGGGAAAGCTAACTATGGCTACACCTTC.

The CDR3: CASSPGGGNTEAFF. In DNA form, the CDR3 reads TGTGCCAGCTCACCAGGAGGGGGGAACACTGAAGCTTTCTTT. The genes are TRBV6-8 and TRBJ1-1; D may be TRBD1 (6 bases). The CDR3 covers 14 residues. Germline CDR1 is MNHGY and CDR2 is SAAAGT. V was shortened by 8 bases and J by 1 base, with 14 bases between the two germline ends.

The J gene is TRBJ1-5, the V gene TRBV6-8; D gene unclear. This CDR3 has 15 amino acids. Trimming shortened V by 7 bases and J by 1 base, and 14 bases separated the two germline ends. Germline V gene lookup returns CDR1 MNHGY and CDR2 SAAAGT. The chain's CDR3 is CASKREVRSNQPQHF. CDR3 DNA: TGTGCCAGCAAGCGGGAGGTCCGGAGCAATCAGCCCCAGCATTTT.

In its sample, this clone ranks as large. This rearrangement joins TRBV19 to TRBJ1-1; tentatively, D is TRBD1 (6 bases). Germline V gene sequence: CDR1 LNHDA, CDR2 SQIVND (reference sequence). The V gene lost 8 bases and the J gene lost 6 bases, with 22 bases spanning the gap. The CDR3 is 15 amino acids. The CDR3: CASAVTDSFNAEAFF. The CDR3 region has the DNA TGTGCCAGTGCGGTAACGGACAGTTTTAACGCTGAAGCTTTCTTT.

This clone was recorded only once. In DNA form, the CDR3 reads TGTGCCAGCAGCACGGCTAGCAAGGACACCGGGGAGCTGTTTTTT. Its translation is CASSTASKDTGELFF. The chain joins TRBV28 to TRBJ2-2; weak D call: TRBD2 (5 bases). CDR3 length: 15 amino acids. V gave up 6 bases and J gave up 3 bases, with 14 bases separating them. Germline CDR1 and CDR2: MDHEN and SYDVKM.

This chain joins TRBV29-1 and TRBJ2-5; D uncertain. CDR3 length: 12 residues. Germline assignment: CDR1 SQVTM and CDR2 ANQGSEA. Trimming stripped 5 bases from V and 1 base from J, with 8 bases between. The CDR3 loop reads CSVLVSQETQYF. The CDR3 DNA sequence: TGCAGCGTTCTAGTTTCCCAAGAGACCCAGTACTTC. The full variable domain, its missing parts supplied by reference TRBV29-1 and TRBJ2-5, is SAVISQKPSRDICQRGTSLTIQCQVDSQVTMMFWYRQQPGQSLTLIATANQGSEATYESGFVIDKFPISRPNLTFSTLTVSNMSPEDSSIYLCSVLVSQETQYFGPGTRLLVL.

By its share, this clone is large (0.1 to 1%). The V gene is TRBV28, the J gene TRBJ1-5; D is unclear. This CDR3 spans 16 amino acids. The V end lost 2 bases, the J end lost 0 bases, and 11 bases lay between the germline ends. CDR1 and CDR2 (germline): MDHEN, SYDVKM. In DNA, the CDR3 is TGTGCCAGCAGTTTAGTTGGCGGCGGTAGCAATCAGCCCCAGCATTTT. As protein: CASSLVGGGSNQPQHF.

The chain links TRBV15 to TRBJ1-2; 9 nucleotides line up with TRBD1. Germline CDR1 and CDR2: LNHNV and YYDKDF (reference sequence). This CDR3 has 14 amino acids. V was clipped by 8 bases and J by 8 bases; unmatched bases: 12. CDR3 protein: CATGTRTGERGYTF. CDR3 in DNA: TGTGCCACCGGAACGAGGACAGGGGAAAGGGGCTACACCTTC.

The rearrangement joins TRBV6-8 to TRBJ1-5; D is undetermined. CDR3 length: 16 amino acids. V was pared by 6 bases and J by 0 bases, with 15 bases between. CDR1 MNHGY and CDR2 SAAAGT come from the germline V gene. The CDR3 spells CASSQLRGYSNQPQHF. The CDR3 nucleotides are TGTGCCAGCAGCCAGCTCCGGGGTTATAGCAATCAGCCCCAGCATTTT.

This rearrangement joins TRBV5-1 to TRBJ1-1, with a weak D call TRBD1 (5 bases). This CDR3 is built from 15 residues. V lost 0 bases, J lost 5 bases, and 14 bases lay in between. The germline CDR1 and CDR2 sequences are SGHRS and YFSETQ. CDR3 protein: CASSLAYTGGTEAFF. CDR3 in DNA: TGCGCCAGCAGCTTGGCCTACACGGGGGGGACTGAAGCTTTCTTT.

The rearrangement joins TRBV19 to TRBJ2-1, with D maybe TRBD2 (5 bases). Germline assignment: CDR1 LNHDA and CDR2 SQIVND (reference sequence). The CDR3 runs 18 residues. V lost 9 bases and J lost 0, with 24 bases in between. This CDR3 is CASNGGPPTLSSYNEQFF. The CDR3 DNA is TGTGCCAGCAACGGAGGACCGCCGACCTTGAGCTCCTACAATGAGCAGTTCTTC.

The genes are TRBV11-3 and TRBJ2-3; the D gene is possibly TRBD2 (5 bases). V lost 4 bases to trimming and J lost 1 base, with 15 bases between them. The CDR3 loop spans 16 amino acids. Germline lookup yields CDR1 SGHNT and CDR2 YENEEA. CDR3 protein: CASSYPWPGGTDTQYF. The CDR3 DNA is TGTGCCAGCAGCTACCCCTGGCCCGGGGGCACAGATACGCAGTATTTT.

The CDR3 DNA reads as TGTGCCAGCAGCCAAGTAGACCTCTCGAACACCGGGGAGCTGTTTTTT. Protein product: CASSQVDLSNTGELFF. The V gene is TRBV11-3, the J gene TRBJ2-2, with D uncertain. CDR1 and CDR2 (germline): SGHNT, YENEEA. The CDR3 sequence is 16 residues long. Trimming removed 5 bases at V and 0 bases at J, with 13 bases between. The full variable domain, its missing parts supplied by reference TRBV11-3 and TRBJ2-2, is EAGVVQSPRYKIIEKKQPVAFWCNPISGHNTLYWYLQNLGQGPELLIRYENEEAVDDSQLPKDRFSAERLKGVDSTLKIQPAELGDSAVYLCASSQVDLSNTGELFFGEGSRLTVL.